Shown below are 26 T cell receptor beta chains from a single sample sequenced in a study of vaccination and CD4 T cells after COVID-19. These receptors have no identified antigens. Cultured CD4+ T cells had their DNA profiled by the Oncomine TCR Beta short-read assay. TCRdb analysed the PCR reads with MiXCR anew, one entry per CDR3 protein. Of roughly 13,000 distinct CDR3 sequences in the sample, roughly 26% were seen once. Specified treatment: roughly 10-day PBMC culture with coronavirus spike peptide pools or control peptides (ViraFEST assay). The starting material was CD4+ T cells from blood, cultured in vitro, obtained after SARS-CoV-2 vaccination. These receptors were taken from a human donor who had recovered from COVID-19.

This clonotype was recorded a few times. The CDR3 loop is CASSMWGSGANVLTF. DNA for the CDR3: TGTGCCAGTAGTATGTGGGGGTCTGGGGCCAACGTCCTGACTTTC. The chain combines TRBV19 with TRBJ2-6; D tentatively fits TRBD1 or TRBD2 (5 bases each). This CDR3 region has 15 residues. The germline V gene encodes CDR1 LNHDA and CDR2 SQIVND (reference sequence). V shed 3 bases and J shed 1 base, with 7 bases lying between them.

The CDR3 region is CASSEVGTWTYEQYF. The CDR3 DNA reads as TGTGCCAGCAGTGAAGTGGGGACATGGACCTACGAGCAGTACTTC. The V call is TRBV6-1, the J call TRBJ2-7, with D perhaps matching TRBD1 (6 bases). CDR3 length: 15 amino acids. Germline CDR1 is MNHNS and CDR2 is SASEGT. V was cut by 1 base and J by 2 bases, with 12 bases left in between.

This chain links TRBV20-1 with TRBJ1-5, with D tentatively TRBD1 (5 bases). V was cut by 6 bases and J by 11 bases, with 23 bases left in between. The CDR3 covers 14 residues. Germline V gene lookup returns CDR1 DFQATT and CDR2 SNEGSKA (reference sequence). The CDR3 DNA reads TGCAGTGCCCCCCAGGGAGGGGCGAAGTTAACCCAGCATTTT. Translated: CSAPQGGAKLTQHF.

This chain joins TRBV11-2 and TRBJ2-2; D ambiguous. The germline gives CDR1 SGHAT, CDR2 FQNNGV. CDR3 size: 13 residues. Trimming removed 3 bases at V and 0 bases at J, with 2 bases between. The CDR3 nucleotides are TGTGCCAGCAGCTTCACGAACACCGGGGAGCTGTTTTTT. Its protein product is CASSFTNTGELFF.

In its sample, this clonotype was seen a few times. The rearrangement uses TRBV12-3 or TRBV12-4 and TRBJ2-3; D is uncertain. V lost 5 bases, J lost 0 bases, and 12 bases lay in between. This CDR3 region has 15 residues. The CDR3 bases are TGTGCCAGCAGTCCTTCTCACGCAAGCACAGATACGCAGTATTTT. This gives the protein CASSPSHASTDTQYF.

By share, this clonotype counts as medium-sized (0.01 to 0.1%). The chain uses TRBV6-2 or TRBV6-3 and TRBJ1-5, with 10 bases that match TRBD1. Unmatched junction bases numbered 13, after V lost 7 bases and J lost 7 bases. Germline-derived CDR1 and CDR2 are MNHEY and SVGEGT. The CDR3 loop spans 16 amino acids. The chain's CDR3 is CASTPKGTGARQPQHF. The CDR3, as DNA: TGTGCCAGCACCCCAAAAGGGACAGGGGCGCGACAGCCCCAGCATTTT.

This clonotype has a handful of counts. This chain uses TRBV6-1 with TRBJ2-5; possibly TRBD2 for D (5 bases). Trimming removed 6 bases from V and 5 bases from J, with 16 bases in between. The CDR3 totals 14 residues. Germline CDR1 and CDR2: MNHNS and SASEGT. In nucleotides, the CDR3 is TGTGCCAGCAGGCCGTTTACTAGAGTCGAGACCCAGTACTTC. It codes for CASRPFTRVETQYF.

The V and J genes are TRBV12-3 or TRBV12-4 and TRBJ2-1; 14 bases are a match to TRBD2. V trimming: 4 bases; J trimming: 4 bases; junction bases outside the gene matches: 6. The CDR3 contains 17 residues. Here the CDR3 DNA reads TGTGCCAGCAGTTCCTCCGGGACTAGCGGGAGTTACAATGAGCAGTTCTTC. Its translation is CASSSSGTSGSYNEQFF.

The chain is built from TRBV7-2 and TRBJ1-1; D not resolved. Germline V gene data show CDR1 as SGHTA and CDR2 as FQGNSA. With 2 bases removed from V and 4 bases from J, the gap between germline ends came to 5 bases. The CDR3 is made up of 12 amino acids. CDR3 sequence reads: CASSLYGTEAFF. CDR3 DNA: TGTGCCAGCAGCTTATACGGCACTGAAGCTTTCTTT.

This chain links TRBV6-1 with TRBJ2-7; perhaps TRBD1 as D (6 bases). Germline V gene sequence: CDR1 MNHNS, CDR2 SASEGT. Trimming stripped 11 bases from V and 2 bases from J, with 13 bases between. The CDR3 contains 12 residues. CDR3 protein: CAGGGDTYEQYF. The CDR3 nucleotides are TGTGCCGGGGGTGGGGACACCTACGAGCAGTACTTC.

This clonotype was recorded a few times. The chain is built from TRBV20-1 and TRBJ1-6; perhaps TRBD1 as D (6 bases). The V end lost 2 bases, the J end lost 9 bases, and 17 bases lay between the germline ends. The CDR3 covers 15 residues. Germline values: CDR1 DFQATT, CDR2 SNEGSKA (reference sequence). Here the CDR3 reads CSARTAGDRGSPLHF. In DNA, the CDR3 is TGCAGTGCTAGAACTGCAGGGGATAGGGGTTCACCCCTCCACTTT.

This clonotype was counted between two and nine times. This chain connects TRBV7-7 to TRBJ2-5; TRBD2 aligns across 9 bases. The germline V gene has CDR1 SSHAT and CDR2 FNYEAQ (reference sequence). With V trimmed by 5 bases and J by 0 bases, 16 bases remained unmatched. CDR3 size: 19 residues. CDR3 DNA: TGTGCCAGCAGCCGAAGTTTAATAACTAGCGGGTCTTACCAAGAGACCCAGTACTTC. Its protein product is CASSRSLITSGSYQETQYF.

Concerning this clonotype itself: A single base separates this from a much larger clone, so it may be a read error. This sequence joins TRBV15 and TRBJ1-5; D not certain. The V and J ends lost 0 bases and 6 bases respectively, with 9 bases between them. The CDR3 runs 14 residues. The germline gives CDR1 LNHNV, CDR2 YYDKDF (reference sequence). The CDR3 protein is CATSREGPVQPQHF. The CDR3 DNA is TGTGCCACCAGCAGAGAGGGCCCTGTTCAGCCCCAGCATTTT.

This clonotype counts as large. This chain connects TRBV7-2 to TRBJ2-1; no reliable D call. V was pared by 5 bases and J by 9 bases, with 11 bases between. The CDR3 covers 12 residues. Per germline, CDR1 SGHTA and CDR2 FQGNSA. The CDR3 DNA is TGTGCCAGCAGCCCCTACCAAGGTGAGCAGTTCTTC. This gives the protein CASSPYQGEQFF.

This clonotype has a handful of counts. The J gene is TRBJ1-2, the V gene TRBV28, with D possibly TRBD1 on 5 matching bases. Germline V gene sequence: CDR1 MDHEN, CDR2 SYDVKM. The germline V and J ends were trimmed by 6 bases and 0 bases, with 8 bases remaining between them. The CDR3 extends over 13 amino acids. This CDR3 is CASRETANYGYTF. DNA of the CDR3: TGTGCCAGCAGGGAGACAGCTAACTATGGCTACACCTTC.

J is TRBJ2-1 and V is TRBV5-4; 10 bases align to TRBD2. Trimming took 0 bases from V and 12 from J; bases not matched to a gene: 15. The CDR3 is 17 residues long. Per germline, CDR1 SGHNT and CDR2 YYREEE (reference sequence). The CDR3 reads CASSLDAPSGRAGRQFF. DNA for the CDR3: TGTGCCAGCAGCTTGGATGCGCCCAGCGGGAGGGCGGGTCGGCAGTTCTTC.

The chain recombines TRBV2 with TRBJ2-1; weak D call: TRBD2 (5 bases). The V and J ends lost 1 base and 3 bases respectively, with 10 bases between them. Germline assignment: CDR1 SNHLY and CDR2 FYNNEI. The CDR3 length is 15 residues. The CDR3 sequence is CASSEDGLRYNEQFF. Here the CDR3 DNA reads TGTGCCAGCAGTGAAGATGGACTTCGCTACAATGAGCAGTTCTTC.

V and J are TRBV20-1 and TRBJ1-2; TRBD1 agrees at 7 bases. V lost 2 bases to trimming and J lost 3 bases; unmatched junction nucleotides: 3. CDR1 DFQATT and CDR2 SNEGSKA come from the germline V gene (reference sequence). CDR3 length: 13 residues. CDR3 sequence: CSARIDRDYGYTF. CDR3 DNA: TGCAGTGCTAGAATCGACAGGGACTATGGCTACACCTTC.

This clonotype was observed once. The CDR3 bases are TGTGCCAGCAGTGTTGCAGGAAAGCAGGGTAAACGATTGACCTACGAGCAGTACTTC. The encoded protein is CASSVAGKQGKRLTYEQYF. The genes are TRBV28 and TRBJ2-7; TRBD1 might be the D (5 bases). Between the trimmed V and J ends, which lost 5 bases and 2 bases, there was a span of 28 bases. CDR1 MDHEN and CDR2 SYDVKM come from the germline V gene. This CDR3 is 19 amino acids long.

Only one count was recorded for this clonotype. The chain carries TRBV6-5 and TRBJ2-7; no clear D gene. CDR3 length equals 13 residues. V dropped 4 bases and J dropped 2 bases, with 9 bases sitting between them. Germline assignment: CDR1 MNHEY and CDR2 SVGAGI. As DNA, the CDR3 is TGTGCCAGCAGTTTAGCCGTACCCTACGAGCAGTACTTC. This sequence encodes CASSLAVPYEQYF.

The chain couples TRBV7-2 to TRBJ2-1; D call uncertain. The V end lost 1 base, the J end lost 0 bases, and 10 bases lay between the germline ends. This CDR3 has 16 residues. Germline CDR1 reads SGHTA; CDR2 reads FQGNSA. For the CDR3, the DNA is TGTGCCAGCAGCTTAGGGTCCTACCCCTCCTACAATGAGCAGTTCTTC. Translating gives CASSLGSYPSYNEQFF.

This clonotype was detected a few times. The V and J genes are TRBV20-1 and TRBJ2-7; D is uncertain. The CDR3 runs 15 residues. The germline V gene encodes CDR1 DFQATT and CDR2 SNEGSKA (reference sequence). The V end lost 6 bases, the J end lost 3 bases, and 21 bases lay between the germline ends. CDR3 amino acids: CSANPLGGTFYEQYF. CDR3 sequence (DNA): TGCAGTGCCAATCCCCTTGGCGGCACATTCTACGAGCAGTACTTC.

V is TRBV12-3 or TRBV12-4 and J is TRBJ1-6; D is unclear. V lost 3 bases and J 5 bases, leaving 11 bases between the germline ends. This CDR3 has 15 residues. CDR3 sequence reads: CASSFGQLHNSPLHF. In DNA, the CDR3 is TGTGCCAGCAGTTTTGGGCAGCTTCATAATTCACCCCTCCACTTT.

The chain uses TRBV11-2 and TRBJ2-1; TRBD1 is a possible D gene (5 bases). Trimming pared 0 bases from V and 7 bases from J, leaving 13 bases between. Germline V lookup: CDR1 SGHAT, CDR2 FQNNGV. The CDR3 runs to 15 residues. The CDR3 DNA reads TGTGCCAGCAGCTTAGATTCACATCCAGGGAATGAGCAGTTCTTC. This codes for CASSLDSHPGNEQFF.

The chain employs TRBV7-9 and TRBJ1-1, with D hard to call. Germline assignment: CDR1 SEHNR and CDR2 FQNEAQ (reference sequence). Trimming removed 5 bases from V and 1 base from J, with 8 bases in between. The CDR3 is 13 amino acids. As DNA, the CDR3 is TGTGCCAGCAGCGTTACAGAGAACACTGAAGCTTTCTTT. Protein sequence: CASSVTENTEAFF.

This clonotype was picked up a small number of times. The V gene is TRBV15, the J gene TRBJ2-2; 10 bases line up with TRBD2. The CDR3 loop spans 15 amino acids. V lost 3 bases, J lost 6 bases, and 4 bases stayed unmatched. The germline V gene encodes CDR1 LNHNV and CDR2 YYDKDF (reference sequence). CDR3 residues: CATSRIAGGSGELFF. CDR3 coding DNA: TGTGCCACCAGCAGGATAGCGGGAGGATCCGGGGAGCTGTTTTTT.